Shown below are 18 T cell receptor beta chains from a single sample sequenced in a study of shared clonotypes between healthy human individuals. In the naive CD8 group, cells lacked CD45RO and were positively selected for CCR7, so terminally differentiated effector memory CD45RA+ cells were left out. Assay used: immunoSEQ multiplex PCR; TCRdb lists only in-frame clones, some missing. The sample includes 700,000 to 950,000 clones, 90% to 97% of them seen just once. What was sequenced was naive CD8+ T cells sorted from blood. The receptors were sampled from a man aged 30 to 45 in good health.

This sequence joins TRBV27 and TRBJ2-7; D is unclear. CDR3 length: 15 amino acids. V gave up 2 bases and J gave up 2 bases, with 13 bases separating them. CDR1 and CDR2 (germline): MNHEY, SMNVEV (reference sequence). This CDR3 is CASSLAATATYEQYF. The CDR3, as DNA: TGTGCCAGCAGTTTAGCGGCGACGGCCACCTACGAGCAGTACTTC.

The chain couples TRBV7-2 to TRBJ1-1; unclear D gene. Trimming took 2 bases from V and 0 from J, leaving 7 bases between them. This CDR3 has 14 amino acids. The V gene's germline CDR1 is SGHTA and CDR2 FQGNSA. CDR3 nucleotides: TGTGCCAGCAGCTTATACGCGTTGAACACTGAAGCTTTCTTT. Its protein is CASSLYALNTEAFF.

CDR3 sequence reads: CASSYLLGQTIEQFF. The DNA of the CDR3 is TGTGCCAGCAGCTATTTGCTAGGCCAGACAATTGAGCAGTTCTTC. The chain links TRBV7-9 to TRBJ2-1; no clear D gene. With 4 bases removed from V and 9 bases from J, the gap between germline ends came to 19 bases. The CDR3 covers 15 residues. The germline V gene has CDR1 SEHNR and CDR2 FQNEAQ (reference sequence).

The rearrangement joins TRBV6-1 to TRBJ2-7; D call uncertain. The CDR3 totals 14 residues. V lost 3 bases to trimming and J lost 3 bases, with 12 bases between them. The V gene's germline CDR1 is MNHNS and CDR2 SASEGT. CDR3 in DNA: TGTGCCAGCAGTGATTCCGGGTTCCTCTACGAGCAGTACTTC. Translating it yields CASSDSGFLYEQYF.

V usage is TRBV28 and J usage is TRBJ2-1, with 7 positions matching TRBD1. The germline gives CDR1 MDHEN, CDR2 SYDVKM. The length of the CDR3 is 17 residues. V was pared by 1 base and J by 5 bases, with 11 bases of the junction left unmatched. The CDR3 region is CASSLSRGFREDNEQFF. CDR3 nucleotide sequence: TGTGCCAGCAGTTTATCCAGGGGGTTTAGAGAAGACAATGAGCAGTTCTTC.

This clone has just one count. This sequence joins TRBV28 and TRBJ2-3; the match to TRBD1 covers 9 bases. This CDR3 is 16 amino acids long. Trimming took 5 bases from V and 1 from J; bases not matched to a gene: 7. Germline assignment: CDR1 MDHEN and CDR2 SYDVKM. In DNA form, the CDR3 reads TGTGCCAGCAGTATAAGGACAGGGGAGGGCACAGATACGCAGTATTTT. Amino acid sequence: CASSIRTGEGTDTQYF.

The chain combines TRBV4-1 with TRBJ2-5, with TRBD2 matching 7 bases. Unmatched junction bases numbered 9, after V lost 3 bases and J lost 5 bases. CDR1 MGHRA and CDR2 YSYEKL come from the germline V gene. CDR3 size: 15 residues. CDR3: CASSQSEGRGETQYF. CDR3 sequence (DNA): TGCGCCAGCAGCCAGTCGGAGGGGCGGGGGGAGACCCAGTACTTC.

V is TRBV7-9 and J is TRBJ1-4; D might be TRBD1 (5 bases). Deletions cut 5 bases from V and 7 bases from J, with 11 bases between. The CDR3 has 13 amino acids. Germline CDR1 reads SEHNR; CDR2 reads FQNEAQ (reference sequence). The CDR3, as DNA: TGTGCCAGCAGCCCCACGGGGGGTGAAAAACTGTTTTTT. Translation: CASSPTGGEKLFF.

The CDR3: CASSVVPLTGLSGELFF. The DNA of the CDR3 is TGTGCCAGCAGTGTAGTCCCGCTGACAGGGTTGAGCGGGGAGCTGTTTTTT. The chain combines TRBV2 with TRBJ2-2; 7 nucleotides align to TRBD1. Germline V lookup: CDR1 SNHLY, CDR2 FYNNEI. The CDR3 is 17 residues long. The ends lost 4 bases at V and 7 bases at J; junction bases unmatched: 15.

In this sample, this clone turned up once. The chain uses TRBV11-2 and TRBJ2-6, with 10 bases lining up with TRBD1. V gave up 1 base and J gave up 0 bases; unmatched junction bases: 3. This CDR3 contains 18 residues. Germline CDR1 and CDR2: SGHAT and FQNNGV. CDR3: CASSLGDRGLSGANVLTF. CDR3 DNA: TGTGCCAGCAGCTTAGGGGACAGGGGACTCTCTGGGGCCAACGTCCTGACTTTC.

The CDR3 DNA reads as TGCAGCGTTGACCGGGAGGGCCCCTACAATGAGCAGTTCTTC. Translating gives CSVDREGPYNEQFF. This chain joins TRBV29-1 and TRBJ2-1; TRBD2 matches at 8 bases. The V and J ends lost 3 bases and 2 bases, in that order; junction bases with no gene match: 3. CDR3 length: 14 residues. CDR1 and CDR2 from the germline V gene are SQVTM and ANQGSEA.

Note on this clone: Other DNA sequences from this sample encode an identical CDR3 as well. The chain carries TRBV11-2 and TRBJ2-7; possibly TRBD2 for D (6 bases). This CDR3 is 14 amino acids long. Germline CDR1 and CDR2: SGHAT and FQNNGV. V lost 1 base and J lost 0, with 7 bases in between. CDR3 in DNA: TGTGCCAGCAGCTTAGTCGGGAGCTCCTACGAGCAGTACTTC. Translation: CASSLVGSSYEQYF.

This clone was observed a handful of times. This chain uses TRBV4-2 with TRBJ2-2, with a possible D match to TRBD2 (6 bases). The length of the CDR3 is 17 residues. Deletions cut 3 bases from V and 3 bases from J, with 17 bases between. Germline V gene data show CDR1 as LGHNA and CDR2 as YNFKEQ. This CDR3 is CASSHPAGRPDTGELFF. CDR3 sequence (DNA): TGTGCCAGCAGCCATCCGGCGGGGAGGCCGGACACCGGGGAGCTGTTTTTT.

To note about this clone: The same CDR3 can be traced to other DNA sequences in this sample. The V call is TRBV27, the J call TRBJ1-1; 7 bases fit TRBD1. Trimming cost V 5 bases and J 1 base; bases outside gene matches: 4. Germline CDR1 reads MNHEY; CDR2 reads SMNVEV (reference sequence). This CDR3 is 14 amino acids long. CDR3 DNA: TGTGCCAGCAGTCTAGGACAGGCGAACACTGAAGCTTTCTTT. It yields the protein CASSLGQANTEAFF.

V usage is TRBV28 and J usage is TRBJ2-1, with 8 bases aligning to TRBD2. Germline V lookup: CDR1 MDHEN, CDR2 SYDVKM. V was clipped by 6 bases and J by 4 bases; unmatched bases: 11. This CDR3 contains 16 residues. In DNA form, the CDR3 reads TGTGCCAGCAGCCTCGCCACTAGCGGTCCTTACAATGAGCAGTTCTTC. The encoded protein is CASSLATSGPYNEQFF.

The chain employs TRBV7-7 and TRBJ2-1; 10 bases fit TRBD1. V shed 5 bases and J 8 bases; nucleotides not matched to a gene: 3. CDR1 is SSHAT, CDR2 FNYEAQ, per germline (reference sequence). The CDR3 runs 13 residues. CDR3 in amino acids: CASSPGTGDEQFF. CDR3 bases: TGTGCCAGCAGCCCCGGGACAGGGGATGAGCAGTTCTTC. The full variable domain, in which reference TRBV7-7 and TRBJ2-1 provide the parts outside the CDR3, is GAGVSQSPRYKVTKRGQDVTLRCDPISSHATLYWYQQALGQGPEFLTYFNYEAQPDKSGLPSDRFSAERPEGSISTLTIQRTEQRDSAMYRCASSPGTGDEQFFGPGTRLTVL.

The chain uses TRBV7-2 and TRBJ2-7; D not resolved. The germline gives CDR1 SGHTA, CDR2 FQGNSA. CDR3 size: 14 residues. Trimming removed 1 base from V and 2 bases from J, with 9 bases in between. DNA for the CDR3: TGTGCCAGCAGCTTAGTCGGCGAAACCTACGAGCAGTACTTC. Its translation: CASSLVGETYEQYF.

This chain uses TRBV28 with TRBJ1-2, with a weak D call TRBD1 (5 bases). V dropped 4 bases and J dropped 5 bases, with 14 bases sitting between them. The CDR3 is 14 residues long. Germline lookup yields CDR1 MDHEN and CDR2 SYDVKM. CDR3 DNA: TGTGCCAGCAGTTCTTGGGACGCCGGGTATGGCTACACCTTC. This sequence encodes CASSSWDAGYGYTF.